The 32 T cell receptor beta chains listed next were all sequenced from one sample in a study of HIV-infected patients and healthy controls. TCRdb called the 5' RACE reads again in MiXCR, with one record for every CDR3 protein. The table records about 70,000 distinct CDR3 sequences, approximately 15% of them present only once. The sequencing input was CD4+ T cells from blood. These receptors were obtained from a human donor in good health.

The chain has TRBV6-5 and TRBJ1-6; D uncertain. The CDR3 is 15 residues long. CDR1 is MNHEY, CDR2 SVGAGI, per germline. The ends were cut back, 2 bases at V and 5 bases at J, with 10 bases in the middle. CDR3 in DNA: TGTGCCAGCAGTTACACCCGCGGACATAATTCACCCCTCCACTTT. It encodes CASSYTRGHNSPLHF.

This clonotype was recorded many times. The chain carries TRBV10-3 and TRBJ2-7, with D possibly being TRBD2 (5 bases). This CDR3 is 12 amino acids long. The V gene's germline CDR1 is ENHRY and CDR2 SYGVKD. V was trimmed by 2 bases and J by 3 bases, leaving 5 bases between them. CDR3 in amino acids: CAISETSYEQYF. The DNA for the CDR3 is TGTGCCATCAGTGAGACTAGCTACGAGCAGTACTTC.

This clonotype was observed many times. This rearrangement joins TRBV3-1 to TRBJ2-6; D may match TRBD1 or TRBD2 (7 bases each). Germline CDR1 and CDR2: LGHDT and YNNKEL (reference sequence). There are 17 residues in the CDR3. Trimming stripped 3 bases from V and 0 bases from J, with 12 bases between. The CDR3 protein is CASSQRGTASGANVLTF. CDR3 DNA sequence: TGTGCCAGCAGCCAGCGGGGGACAGCCTCTGGGGCCAACGTCCTGACTTTC.

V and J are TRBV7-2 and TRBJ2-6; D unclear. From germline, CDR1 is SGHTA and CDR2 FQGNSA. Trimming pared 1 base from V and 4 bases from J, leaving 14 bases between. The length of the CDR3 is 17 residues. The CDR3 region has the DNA TGTGCCAGCAGCTTAGATTGGTCCCTCACGGGGGCCAACGTCCTGACTTTC. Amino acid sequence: CASSLDWSLTGANVLTF.

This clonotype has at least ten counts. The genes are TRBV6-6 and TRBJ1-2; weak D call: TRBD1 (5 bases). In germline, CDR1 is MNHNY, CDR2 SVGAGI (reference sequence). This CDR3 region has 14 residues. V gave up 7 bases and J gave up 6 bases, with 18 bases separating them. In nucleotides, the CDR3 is TGTGCCAGCACCCCCCGGGGGACGTGGAATGGCTACACCTTC. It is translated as CASTPRGTWNGYTF.

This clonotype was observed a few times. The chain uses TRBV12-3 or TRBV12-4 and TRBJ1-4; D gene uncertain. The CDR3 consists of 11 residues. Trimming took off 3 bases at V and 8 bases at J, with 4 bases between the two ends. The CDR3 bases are TGTGCCAGCAGTTTCCGCGAAAAACTGTTTTTT. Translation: CASSFREKLFF.

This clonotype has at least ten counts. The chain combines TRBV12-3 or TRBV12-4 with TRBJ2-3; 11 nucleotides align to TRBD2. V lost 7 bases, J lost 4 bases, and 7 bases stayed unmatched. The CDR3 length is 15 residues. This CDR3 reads CASTKGGLAADTQYF. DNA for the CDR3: TGTGCCAGCACGAAAGGGGGACTAGCGGCAGATACGCAGTATTTT.

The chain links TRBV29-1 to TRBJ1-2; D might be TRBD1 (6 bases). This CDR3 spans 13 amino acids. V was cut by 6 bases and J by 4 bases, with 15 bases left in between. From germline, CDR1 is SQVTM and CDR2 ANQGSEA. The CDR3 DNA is TGCAGCGTGGTTAGGGGGTCGGCCTATGGCTACACCTTC. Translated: CSVVRGSAYGYTF.

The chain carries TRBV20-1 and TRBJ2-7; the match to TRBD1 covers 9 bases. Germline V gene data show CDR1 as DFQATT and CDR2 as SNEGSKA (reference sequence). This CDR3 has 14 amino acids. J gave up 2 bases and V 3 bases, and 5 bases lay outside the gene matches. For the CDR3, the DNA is TGCAGTGCTAGTGGCCGGACAGGGGCCTACGAGCAGTACTTC. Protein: CSASGRTGAYEQYF.

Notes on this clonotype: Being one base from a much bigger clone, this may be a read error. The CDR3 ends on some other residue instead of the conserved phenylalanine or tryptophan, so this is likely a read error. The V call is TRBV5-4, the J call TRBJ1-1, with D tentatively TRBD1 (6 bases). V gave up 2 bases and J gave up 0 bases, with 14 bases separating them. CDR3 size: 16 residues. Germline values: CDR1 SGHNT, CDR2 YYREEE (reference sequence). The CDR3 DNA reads TGTGCCAGCAGCTTCGGACAGAGCTCCCTGAACACTGAAGCTTTCTTA. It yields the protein CASSFGQSSLNTEAFL.

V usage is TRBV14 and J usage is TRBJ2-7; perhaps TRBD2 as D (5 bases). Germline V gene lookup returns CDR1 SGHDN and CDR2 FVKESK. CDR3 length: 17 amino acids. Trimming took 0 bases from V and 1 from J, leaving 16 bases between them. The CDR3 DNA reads TGTGCCAGCAGCCAAGAATTTTTATCCGAGCGGTCCTACGAGCAGTACTTC. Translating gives CASSQEFLSERSYEQYF.

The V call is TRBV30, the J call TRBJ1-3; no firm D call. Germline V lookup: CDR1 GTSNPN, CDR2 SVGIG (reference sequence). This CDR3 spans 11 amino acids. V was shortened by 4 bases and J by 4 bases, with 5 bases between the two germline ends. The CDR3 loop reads CAWTGGNTIYF. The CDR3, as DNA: TGTGCCTGGACAGGAGGAAACACCATATATTTT.

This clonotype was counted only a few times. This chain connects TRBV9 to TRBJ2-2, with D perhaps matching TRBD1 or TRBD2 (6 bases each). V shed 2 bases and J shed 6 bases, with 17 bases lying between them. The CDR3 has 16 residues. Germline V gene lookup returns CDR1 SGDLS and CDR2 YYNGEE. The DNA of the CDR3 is TGTGCCAGCAGCGTTATGGGGGGCGGGTCGGCCGGGGAGCTGTTTTTT. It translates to CASSVMGGGSAGELFF.

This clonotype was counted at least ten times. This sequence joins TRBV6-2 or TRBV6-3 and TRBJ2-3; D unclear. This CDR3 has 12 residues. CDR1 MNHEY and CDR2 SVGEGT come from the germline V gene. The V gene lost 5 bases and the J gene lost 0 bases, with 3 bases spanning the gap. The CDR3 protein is CASSSSTDTQYF. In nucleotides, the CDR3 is TGTGCCAGCAGTAGCAGCACAGATACGCAGTATTTT.

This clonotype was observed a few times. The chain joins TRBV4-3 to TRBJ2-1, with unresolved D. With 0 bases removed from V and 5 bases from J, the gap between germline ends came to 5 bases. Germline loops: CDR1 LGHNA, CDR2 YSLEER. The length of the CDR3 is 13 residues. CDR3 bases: TGCGCCAGCAGCCAAGAGTTGAACAATGAGCAGTTCTTC. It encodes CASSQELNNEQFF.

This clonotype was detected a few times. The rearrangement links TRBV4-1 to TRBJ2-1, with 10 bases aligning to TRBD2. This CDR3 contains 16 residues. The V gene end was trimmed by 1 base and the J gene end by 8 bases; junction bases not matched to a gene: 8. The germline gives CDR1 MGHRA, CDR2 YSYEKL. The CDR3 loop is CASSQVPGLAFYEQFF. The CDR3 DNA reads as TGCGCCAGCAGCCAAGTTCCGGGACTAGCGTTTTATGAGCAGTTCTTC.

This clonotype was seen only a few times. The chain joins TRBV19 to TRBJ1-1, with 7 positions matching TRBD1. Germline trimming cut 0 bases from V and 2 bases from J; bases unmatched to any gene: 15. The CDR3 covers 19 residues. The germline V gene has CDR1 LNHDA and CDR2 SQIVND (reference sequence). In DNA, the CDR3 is TGTGCCAGTAGTATAGATCTTTCATTCGGGACAGAAATAAACACTGAAGCTTTCTTT. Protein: CASSIDLSFGTEINTEAFF. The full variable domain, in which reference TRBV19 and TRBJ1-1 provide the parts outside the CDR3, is DGGITQSPKYLFRKEGQNVTLSCEQNLNHDAMYWYRQDPGQGLRLIYYSQIVNDFQKGDIAEGYSVSREKKESFPLTVTSAQKNPTAFYLCASSIDLSFGTEINTEAFFGQGTRLTVV.

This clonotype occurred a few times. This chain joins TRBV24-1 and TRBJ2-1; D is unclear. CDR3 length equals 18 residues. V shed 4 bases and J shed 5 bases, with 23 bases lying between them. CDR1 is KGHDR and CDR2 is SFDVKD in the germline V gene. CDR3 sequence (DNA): TGTGCCACCAGTGACGTCCCGCAACTTGGCGGCATGAACAATGAGCAGTTCTTC. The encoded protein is CATSDVPQLGGMNNEQFF.

CDR3 DNA: TGCGCCAGCAGCTGGACGGGACAGGGGGCTTCCTACGAGCAGTACTTC. Amino acids: CASSWTGQGASYEQYF. This chain uses TRBV5-1 with TRBJ2-7; 12 bases line up with TRBD1. CDR1 SGHRS and CDR2 YFSETQ come from the germline V gene. CDR3 size: 16 residues. V gave up 3 bases and J gave up 1 base; unmatched junction bases: 5.

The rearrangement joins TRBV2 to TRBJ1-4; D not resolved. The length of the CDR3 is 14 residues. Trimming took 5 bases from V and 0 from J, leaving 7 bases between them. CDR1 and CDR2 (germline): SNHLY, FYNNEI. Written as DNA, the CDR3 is TGTGCCAGCAGTCCCATGGCAACTAATGAAAAACTGTTTTTT. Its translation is CASSPMATNEKLFF.

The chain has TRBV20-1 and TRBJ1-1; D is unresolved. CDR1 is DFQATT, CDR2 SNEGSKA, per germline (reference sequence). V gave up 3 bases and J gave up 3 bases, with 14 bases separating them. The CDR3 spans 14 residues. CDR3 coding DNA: TGCAGTGCTAGTAGCCACGCAGAGTACACTGAAGCTTTCTTT. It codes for CSASSHAEYTEAFF.

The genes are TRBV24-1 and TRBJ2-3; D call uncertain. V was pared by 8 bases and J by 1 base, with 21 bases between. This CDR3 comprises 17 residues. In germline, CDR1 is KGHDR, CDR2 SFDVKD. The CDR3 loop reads CATIDLQYVLGTDTQYF. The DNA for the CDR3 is TGTGCCACCATTGACCTACAATATGTCCTAGGCACAGATACGCAGTATTTT.

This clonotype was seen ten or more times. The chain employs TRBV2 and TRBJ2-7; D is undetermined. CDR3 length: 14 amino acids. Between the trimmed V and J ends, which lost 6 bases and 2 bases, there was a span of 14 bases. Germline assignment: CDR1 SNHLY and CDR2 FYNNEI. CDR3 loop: CASRWMVGPYEQYF. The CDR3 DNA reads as TGTGCCAGCAGATGGATGGTCGGACCCTACGAGCAGTACTTC.

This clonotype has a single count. The CDR3 here is CASSLGVAQYF. The CDR3 bases are TGTGCCAGCAGTTTAGGTGTCGCTCAGTACTTC. The rearrangement links TRBV12-3 or TRBV12-4 to TRBJ2-7; no definite D call. V shed 1 base and J shed 10 bases, with 8 bases lying between them. This CDR3 region has 11 residues.

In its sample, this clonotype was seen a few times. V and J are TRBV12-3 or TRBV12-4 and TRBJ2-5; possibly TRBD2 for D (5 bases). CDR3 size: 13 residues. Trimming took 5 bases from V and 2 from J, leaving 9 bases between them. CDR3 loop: CASSPSGQETQYF. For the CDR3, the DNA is TGTGCCAGCAGTCCTTCGGGGCAAGAGACCCAGTACTTC.

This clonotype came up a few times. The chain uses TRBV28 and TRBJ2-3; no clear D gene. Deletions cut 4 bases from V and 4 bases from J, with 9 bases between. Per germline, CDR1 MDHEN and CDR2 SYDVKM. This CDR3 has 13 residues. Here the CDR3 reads CASSYAGADTQYF. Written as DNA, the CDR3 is TGTGCCAGCAGTTACGCTGGGGCAGATACGCAGTATTTT.

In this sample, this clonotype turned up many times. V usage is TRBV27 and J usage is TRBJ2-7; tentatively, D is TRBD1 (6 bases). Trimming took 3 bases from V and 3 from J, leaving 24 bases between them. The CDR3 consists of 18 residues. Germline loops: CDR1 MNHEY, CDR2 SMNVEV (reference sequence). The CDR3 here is CASSFRIAMGQGNYEQYF. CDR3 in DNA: TGTGCCAGCAGTTTTCGCATCGCAATGGGGCAGGGGAACTACGAGCAGTACTTC.

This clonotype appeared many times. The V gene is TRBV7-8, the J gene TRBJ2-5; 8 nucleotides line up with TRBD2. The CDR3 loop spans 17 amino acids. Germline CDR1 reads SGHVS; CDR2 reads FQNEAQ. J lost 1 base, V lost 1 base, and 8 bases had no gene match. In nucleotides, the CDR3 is TGTGCCAGCAGCTTAGGTGTGGGTAGCGGGGCCCAAGAGACCCAGTACTTC. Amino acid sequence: CASSLGVGSGAQETQYF.

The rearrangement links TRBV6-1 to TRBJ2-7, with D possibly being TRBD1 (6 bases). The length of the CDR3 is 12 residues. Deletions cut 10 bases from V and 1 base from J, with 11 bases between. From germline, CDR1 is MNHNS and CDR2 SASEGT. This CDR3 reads CAIWTESYEQYF. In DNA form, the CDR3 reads TGTGCCATCTGGACAGAGTCCTACGAGCAGTACTTC.

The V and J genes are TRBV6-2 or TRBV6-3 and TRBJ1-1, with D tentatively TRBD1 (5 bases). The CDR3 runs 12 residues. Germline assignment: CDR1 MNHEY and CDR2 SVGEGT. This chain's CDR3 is CGSYQGATEAFF. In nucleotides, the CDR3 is TGTGGCAGTTACCAAGGGGCCACTGAAGCTTTCTTT.

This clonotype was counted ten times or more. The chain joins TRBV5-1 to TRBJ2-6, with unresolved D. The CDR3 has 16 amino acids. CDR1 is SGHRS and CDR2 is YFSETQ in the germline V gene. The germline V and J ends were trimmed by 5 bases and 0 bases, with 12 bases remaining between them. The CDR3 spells CASRSDGRSGANVLTF. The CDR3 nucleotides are TGCGCCAGCAGATCGGACGGTCGCTCTGGGGCCAACGTCCTGACTTTC.

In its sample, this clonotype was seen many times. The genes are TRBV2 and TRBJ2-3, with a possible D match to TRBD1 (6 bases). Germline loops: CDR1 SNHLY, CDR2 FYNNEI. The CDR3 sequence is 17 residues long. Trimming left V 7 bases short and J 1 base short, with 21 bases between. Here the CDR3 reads CASNGEKQGHRTDTQYF. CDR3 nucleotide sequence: TGTGCCAGCAACGGGGAAAAACAGGGCCACCGCACAGATACGCAGTATTTT.